This entry concerns a single T cell receptor beta chain. The germline gives CDR1 SGHRS, CDR2 YFSETQ. The CDR3 is made up of 14 amino acids. With 4 bases clipped from V and 3 bases from J, the junction kept 6 bases outside the gene matches. The source of the sample is a study of blood T cell repertoires in COVID-19. Study-level information: Acute-phase and convalescent COVID-19 samples originated in the United States, Italy and Spain.

Measured with immunoSEQ multiplex PCR; TCRdb has only the in-frame clones, and not every one. The table has approximately 300,000 clones, approximately 90% seen once; the top ten hold 8.5% to 12%. Input material: PBMCs or T cells enriched from blood (not recorded which). The chain employs TRBV5-1 and TRBJ1-1, with 7 positions matching TRBD1. This receptor was taken from a young woman who had recovered from COVID-19. The CDR3 nucleotides read TGCGCCAGCAGCGACTACAGGGGTTACACTGAAGCTTTCTTT. Its protein product is CASSDYRGYTEAFF. Full variable domain (missing parts from reference TRBV5-1 and TRBJ1-1): KAGVTQTPRYLIKTRGQQVTLSCSPISGHRSVSWYQQTPGQGLQFLFEYFSETQRNKGNFPGRFSGRQFSNSRSEMNVSTLELGDSALYLCASSDYRGYTEAFFGQGTRLTVV.